Presented here are 7 T cell receptor beta chains from one specimen sequenced in a study of blood T cell repertoires in COVID-19. The method was immunoSEQ multiplex PCR; TCRdb's version includes in-frame clones alone and lacks a portion of them. In the table there are 60,000 to 85,000 clones, about 69% of which are singletons. Sequences were obtained from peripheral blood. The receptors were sampled from a man aged 65-85 years with acute or convalescent COVID-19.

This clone appeared a few times. V usage is TRBV2 and J usage is TRBJ2-1, with D possibly TRBD2 on 6 matching bases. The CDR3 consists of 15 residues. Trimming removed 4 bases at V and 8 bases at J, with 18 bases between. Germline V gene sequence: CDR1 SNHLY, CDR2 FYNNEI. The CDR3 DNA is TGTGCCAGCAGTGGAAGCGGCCCAAGGAGGGATGAGCAGTTCTTC. Its protein product is CASSGSGPRRDEQFF. Full variable domain (remainder filled in from reference TRBV2 and TRBJ2-1): EPEVTQTPSHQVTQMGQEVILRCVPISNHLYFYWYRQILGQKVEFLVSFYNNEISEKSEIFDDQFSVERPDGSNFTLKIRSTKLEDSAMYFCASSGSGPRRDEQFFGPGTRLTVL.

This chain connects TRBV14 to TRBJ2-2; unclear D gene. Germline V CDR1 and CDR2: SGHDN, FVKESK. Between the trimmed V and J ends, which lost 4 bases and 7 bases, there was a span of 19 bases. This CDR3 is 16 amino acids long. The CDR3 DNA sequence: TGTGCCAGCAGCCTAAATCCGGCAGGTGGTTTCGGGGAGCTGTTTTTT. Translation: CASSLNPAGGFGELFF. The whole variable domain, remainder taken from reference TRBV14 and TRBJ2-2, is EAGVTQFPSHSVIEKGQTVTLRCDPISGHDNLYWYRRVMGKEIKFLLHFVKESKQDESGMPNNRFLAERTGGTYSTLKVQPAELEDSGVYFCASSLNPAGGFGELFFGEGSRLTVL.

This chain joins TRBV28 and TRBJ1-1; 7 bases are a match to TRBD1. Looked up from germline, CDR1 is MDHEN and CDR2 is SYDVKM. This CDR3 is 15 amino acids long. With V trimmed by 8 bases and J by 3 bases, 12 bases remained unmatched. CDR3 coding DNA: TGTGCCAGCGGACTCGGAGGGGGCGTGGACACTGAAGCTTTCTTT. It encodes CASGLGGGVDTEAFF. The whole variable domain, filled in from reference TRBV28 and TRBJ1-1, reads DVKVTQSSRYLVKRTGEKVFLECVQDMDHENMFWYRQDPGLGLRLIYFSYDVKMKEKGDIPEGYSVSREKKERFSLILESASTNQTSMYLCASGLGGGVDTEAFFGQGTRLTVV.

The V gene is TRBV18, the J gene TRBJ1-2, with D possibly being TRBD1 (5 bases). This CDR3 is 16 amino acids long. Germline CDR1 KGHSH, CDR2 LQKENI. V dropped 3 bases and J dropped 4 bases, with 18 bases sitting between them. The CDR3 reads CASSPPSGTSFYGYTF. The DNA of the CDR3 is TGTGCCAGCTCACCCCCTTCCGGGACTTCCTTCTATGGCTACACCTTC.

The V gene is TRBV29-1, the J gene TRBJ2-7; 11 bases align to TRBD2. CDR1 is SQVTM and CDR2 is ANQGSEA in the germline V gene. V lost 4 bases and J lost 2; bases outside the gene matches: 4. The CDR3 sequence is 14 residues long. This chain's CDR3 is CSVATLAGAYEQYF. CDR3 bases: TGCAGCGTTGCCACACTAGCGGGAGCCTACGAGCAGTACTTC.

The gene calls are TRBV28 and TRBJ1-6, with D unresolved. Trimming left V 5 bases short and J 7 bases short, with 6 bases between. This CDR3 has 12 residues. Germline lookup yields CDR1 MDHEN and CDR2 SYDVKM. DNA for the CDR3: TGTGCCAGCAGTCGGGGAAATTCACCCCTCCACTTT. The encoded protein is CASSRGNSPLHF. Full variable domain (outside the CDR3, taken from reference TRBV28 and TRBJ1-6): DVKVTQSSRYLVKRTGEKVFLECVQDMDHENMFWYRQDPGLGLRLIYFSYDVKMKEKGDIPEGYSVSREKKERFSLILESASTNQTSMYLCASSRGNSPLHFGNGTRLTVT.

The genes are TRBV3-1 (or the pseudogene TRBV3-2) and TRBJ1-2, with a possible D match to TRBD1 (5 bases). Trimming took 3 bases from V and 0 from J, leaving 14 bases between them. From germline, CDR1 is LGHDT and CDR2 YNNKEL (reference sequence). The CDR3 has 16 amino acids. The CDR3 spells CASSQGEGLANYGYTF. CDR3 bases: TGTGCCAGCAGCCAGGGGGAGGGGTTAGCTAACTATGGCTACACCTTC.